This T cell receptor beta chain was observed in a study of PD-L1 blockade in urothelial cancer. Assay: immunoSEQ multiplex PCR; the TCRdb copy retains only in-frame clones and omits some. The repertoire holds over 35,000 clones, with approximately 93% as singletons. The junction had 2 bases not matched to a gene; V was cut back by 6 bases and J by 1 base. This CDR3 comprises 13 residues. Germline loops: CDR1 ENHRY, CDR2 SYGVKD. Regarding time point: pretreatment peripheral blood. This chain links TRBV10-3 with TRBJ1-1, with 7 bases identical to TRBD1. The input for sequencing was PBMCs, taken around atezolizumab (anti-PD-L1) treatment. This TCR was sampled from a woman aged 60 to 75 with urothelial cancer. The CDR3 nucleotides read TGTGCCATCAGCCGGACAGGGAACACTGAAGCTTTCTTT. Protein product: CAISRTGNTEAFF.